This T cell receptor beta chain was retrieved from a study of cytomegalovirus exposure and HLA in healthy donors. As for this clone: Its antigen is not identified. One junction end disagrees with the germline gene, perhaps due to a read error.

General study findings and limits: Sequencing likely caused a cluster of highly shared sequence variants. Associated with cytomegalovirus, according to the listing, were 150 to 200 TCR beta chains.

Germline V gene data show CDR1 as LGHNA and CDR2 as YNFKEQ. This CDR3 spans 16 amino acids. PCR was performed using 60 Vbeta and 13 Jbeta primers. Assay used: immunoSEQ multiplex PCR; TCRdb lists only in-frame clones, some missing. This sample carries fewer than 250,000 clones, roughly four fifths of them seen once, and the ten largest clones take about 0.2%. The sequenced material came from PBMCs. This TCR derives from a girl aged 2 to 9 in good health and CMV-seronegative. The V gene is TRBV4-2, the J gene TRBJ2-1; D ambiguous. The CDR3 protein is CANSLEMRSSYNEQFF. The CDR3 DNA reads TGTGCCAACAGCCTTGAAATGAGGAGCTCCTACAATGAGCAGTTCTTC.